A selection of T cell receptor beta chains follows, all from one sample in a study of cytomegalovirus exposure and HLA in healthy donors. The data were produced by immunoSEQ multiplex PCR, yet TCRdb's version contains in-frame clones alone and is incomplete. Here the sample spans around 92,000 clones, under 85% being singletons. The specimen sequenced was PBMCs. The origin of the receptors is a woman in her sixties or seventies in good health and CMV-seropositive. The CDR3 runs from the conserved cysteine through the conserved F or W. The order of the fields is J gene, CDR3 length, V gene, clone size, D gene, CDR3 protein, CDR3 DNA. The D gene is left open where the match is weak. The size entry is marked missing in some rows and otherwise reads once, few, many or a size class.

>TRBJ2-7|13|TRBV28|.|.
CASSGLISYEQYF
TGTGCCAGCAGTGGACTGATCTCCTACGAGCAGTACTTC
>TRBJ1-6|16|TRBV6-6|.|.
CASSPKQGSYNSPLHF
TGTGCCAGCAGTCCTAAACAGGGTTCCTATAATTCACCTCTCCACTTT
>TRBJ1-1|14|TRBV30|.|.
CAWGLLGGGTEAFF
TGTGCCTGGGGACTATTGGGGGGAGGTACTGAAGCTTTCTTT
>TRBJ2-1|15|TRBV5-1|.|.
CASSPQAGSYNEQFF
TGCGCCAGCAGCCCCCAGGCTGGCTCCTACAATGAGCAGTTCTTC
>TRBJ2-4|17|TRBV7-2|.|TRBD2
CASSPNGISGRAGIQYF
TGTGCCAGCAGCCCTAACGGGATTAGCGGGAGGGCCGGCATTCAGTACTTC
>TRBJ2-2|14|TRBV6-5|.|.
CASSTSLNTGELFF
TGTGCCAGCAGCACTTCCTTGAACACCGGGGAGCTGTTTTTT
>TRBJ1-4|15|TRBV7-9|.|TRBD1
CASSSEGQGFSELFF
TGTGCCAGCAGCTCTGAGGGACAGGGGTTTTCGGAACTGTTTTTT
>TRBJ2-7|17|TRBV6-4|.|TRBD2
CASSNKRAGGPSYEQYF
TGTGCCAGCAGTAACAAAAGAGCGGGGGGGCCCTCCTACGAGCAGTACTTC
>TRBJ2-3|17|TRBV7-3|.|TRBD1
CASSSGTGITSTDTQYF
TGTGCCAGCAGCTCCGGGACAGGTATTACTAGCACAGATACGCAGTATTTT
>TRBJ2-1|16|TRBV7-9|few|TRBD2
CSSSASGPSSYNEQFF
TGTTCCAGCAGCGCTAGCGGTCCGAGCTCCTACAATGAGCAGTTCTTC
>TRBJ2-7|14|TRBV27|.|.
CASSSTGSTYEQYF
TGTGCCAGCAGCTCCACAGGGAGCACGTACGAGCAGTACTTC
>TRBJ1-5|14|TRBV5-4|.|.
CASSRGRGNQPQHF
TGTGCCAGCAGCCGGGGCAGGGGAAACCAGCCCCAGCATTTT
>TRBJ2-3|14|TRBV6-5|.|.
CASSYSEGTDTQYF
TGTGCCAGCAGTTACTCAGAGGGAACAGATACGCAGTATTTT
>TRBJ1-4|11|TRBV29-1|.|TRBD1
CSSRTGTGLFF
TGCAGCTCACGTACGGGGACAGGGTTGTTTTTT
>TRBJ2-1|21|TRBV13|.|TRBD1
CASSPPRVGTVWVGSYNEQFF
TGTGCCAGCAGCCCTCCGAGGGTTGGGACAGTCTGGGTAGGCTCCTACAATGAGCAGTTCTTC
>TRBJ1-2|13|TRBV7-3|.|.
CASSPRPDGGYTF
TGTGCCAGCAGCCCGCGGCCCGACGGTGGCTACACCTTC
>TRBJ2-3|15|TRBV9|.|TRBD2
CASSVGGGRLDTQYF
TGTGCCAGCAGCGTAGGAGGCGGGAGGTTAGATACGCAGTATTTT
>TRBJ2-7|13|TRBV18|.|.
CASSPPQDLEQYF
TGTGCCAGCTCACCCCCACAAGACTTGGAGCAGTACTTC
>TRBJ2-7|13|TRBV10-1|.|.
CARRQFGRLGQYF
TGCGCCAGACGACAATTTGGGCGTCTGGGGCAGTACTTC
>TRBJ2-3|15|TRBV11-2|.|TRBD1
CASSSLRGRGDTQYF
TGTGCCAGCAGCTCACTCAGGGGGCGGGGAGATACGCAGTATTTT
>TRBJ1-2|15|TRBV28|.|.
CASSLIGGTGNGYTF
TGTGCCAGCAGTTTAATTGGTGGGACTGGTAATGGCTACACCTTC
>TRBJ1-4|13|TRBV29-1|.|.
CSAGAGGLEKLFF
TGCAGCGCTGGGGCAGGCGGTCTGGAAAAACTGTTTTTT
>TRBJ1-5|12|TRBV7-9|.|TRBD1
CSSSSWTGSQHF
TGTTCCAGCAGCTCCTGGACAGGGTCCCAGCATTTT
>TRBJ2-7|15|TRBV27|.|TRBD2
CASSFIAGVGGEQYF
TGTGCCAGCAGTTTTATAGCGGGAGTGGGGGGCGAGCAGTACTTC
>TRBJ1-3|19|TRBV28|.|TRBD1
CASSLLMDRGSLTGNTIYF
TGTGCCAGCAGTTTATTAATGGACAGGGGGAGCTTAACTGGAAACACCATATATTTT
>TRBJ1-2|15|TRBV7-3|.|.
CASSLTGQLRGGYTF
TGTGCCAGCAGCTTAACGGGACAACTGAGGGGAGGCTACACCTTC
>TRBJ2-1|13|TRBV11-1|.|.
CASSFVGRSEQFF
TGTGCCAGCAGCTTCGTTGGGAGGTCGGAGCAGTTCTTC
>TRBJ2-7|16|TRBV27|.|TRBD2
CASSHLLAGVFYEQYF
TGTGCCAGCAGCCACCTTCTAGCGGGAGTTTTCTACGAGCAGTACTTC
>TRBJ2-7|13|TRBV29-1|.|TRBD1
CGAGTGTLNEQYF
TGCGGCGCTGGGACAGGGACGCTAAACGAGCAGTACTTC
>TRBJ2-1|14|TRBV6-6|few|.
CASSYPFRDNEQFF
TGTGCCAGCAGTTACCCGTTCCGGGACAATGAGCAGTTCTTC
>TRBJ2-5|13|TRBV18|.|TRBD1
CASSPGQGETQYF
TGTGCCAGCTCACCTGGACAGGGTGAGACCCAGTACTTC
>TRBJ2-7|16|TRBV7-8|.|TRBD2
CASSLMTSGGVYEQYF
TGTGCCAGCAGCTTGATGACTAGCGGGGGTGTTTACGAGCAGTACTTC
>TRBJ2-5|14|TRBV7-9|.|TRBD2
CASSRSGGGETQYF
TGTGCCAGCAGCCGTAGCGGGGGCGGGGAGACCCAGTACTTC
>TRBJ1-5|15|TRBV7-9|.|.
CASSSQGVGNQPQHF
TGTGCCAGCAGCTCACAGGGAGTCGGCAATCAGCCCCAGCATTTT
>TRBJ2-1|15|TRBV9|.|.
CASSVSGSSYNEQFF
TGTGCCAGCAGCGTTAGCGGTAGCTCCTACAATGAGCAGTTCTTC
>TRBJ1-2|12|TRBV30|.|.
CAWSPPDSRSTF
TGTGCCTGGAGTCCCCCCGACAGTAGAAGCACCTTC
>TRBJ2-6|16|TRBV7-9|.|.
CASSLLGGAGANVLTF
TGTGCCAGCAGCTTATTAGGAGGGGCTGGGGCCAACGTCCTGACTTTC
>TRBJ2-7|14|TRBV7-6|.|.
CASSLSERTYEQYF
TGTGCCAGCAGCTTATCGGAGAGAACCTACGAGCAGTACTTC
>TRBJ2-7|14|TRBV29-1|.|.
CSVEAARRPYEQYF
TGCAGCGTTGAGGCGGCTAGGCGTCCGTACGAGCAGTACTTC
>TRBJ2-1|11|TRBV2|.|.
CASSFGEAQFF
TGTGCCAGCAGTTTCGGGGAGGCGCAGTTCTTC
>TRBJ1-5|14|TRBV2|.|.
CASSASRKNQPQHF
TGTGCCAGCAGTGCGTCCAGGAAAAATCAGCCCCAGCATTTT
>TRBJ1-1|13|TRBV7-2|.|TRBD1
CASSRDSYTEAFF
TGTGCCAGCAGCCGGGACAGCTACACTGAAGCTTTCTTT
>TRBJ2-2|14|TRBV11-2|few|.
CASSLLKGAGELFF
TGTGCCAGCAGCTTACTTAAGGGAGCCGGGGAGCTGTTTTTT
>TRBJ1-2|15|TRBV9|few|.
CASSVEASTVYGYTF
TGTGCCAGCAGCGTAGAAGCGTCGACAGTCTATGGCTACACCTTC
>TRBJ1-3|16|TRBV7-9|.|.
CASSPLTGPFGNTIYF
TGTGCCAGCAGCCCACTCACAGGGCCCTTCGGAAACACCATATATTTT
>TRBJ2-5|14|TRBV5-1|few|TRBD2
CASSLAPGGVTQYF
TGCGCCAGCAGCTTGGCCCCGGGAGGTGTAACCCAGTACTTC
>TRBJ2-1|14|TRBV19|.|.
CASSNPQSGNERFF
TGTGCCAGTAGTAACCCACAATCCGGAAATGAGCGGTTCTTC
>TRBJ1-1|14|TRBV19|.|.
CASSIDRGDTEAFF
TGTGCCAGTAGTATAGACAGGGGAGATACTGAAGCTTTCTTT
>TRBJ1-2|14|TRBV4-3|.|.
CASSQDRQGNGYTF
TGCGCCAGCAGCCAAGACCGGCAGGGAAATGGCTACACCTTC
>TRBJ2-1|16|TRBV28|.|TRBD2
CASSLRLAGVLREQFF
TGTGCCAGCAGTTTACGGCTAGCGGGGGTACTACGTGAGCAGTTCTTC
>TRBJ1-6|11|TRBV6-1|.|.
CASSERVPLHF
TGTGCCAGCAGTGAACGCGTACCCCTCCACTTT
>TRBJ2-5|17|TRBV4-1|.|TRBD2
CASSQGPLAGVGETQYF
TGCGCCAGCAGCCAAGGGCCCCTAGCGGGGGTAGGGGAGACCCAGTACTTC
>TRBJ1-6|14|TRBV27|.|.
CASNRGDYNSPLHF
TGTGCCAGCAACCGGGGGGACTATAATTCACCCCTCCACTTT
>TRBJ1-5|19|TRBV28|.|TRBD1
CASSLTTGGSLISNQPQHF
TGTGCCAGCAGTTTAACGACAGGGGGTTCGCTTATTAGCAATCAGCCCCAGCATTTT
>TRBJ2-6|15|TRBV27|.|.
CASSHRVFGANVLTF
TGTGCCAGCAGCCACAGGGTCTTTGGGGCCAACGTCCTGACTTTC